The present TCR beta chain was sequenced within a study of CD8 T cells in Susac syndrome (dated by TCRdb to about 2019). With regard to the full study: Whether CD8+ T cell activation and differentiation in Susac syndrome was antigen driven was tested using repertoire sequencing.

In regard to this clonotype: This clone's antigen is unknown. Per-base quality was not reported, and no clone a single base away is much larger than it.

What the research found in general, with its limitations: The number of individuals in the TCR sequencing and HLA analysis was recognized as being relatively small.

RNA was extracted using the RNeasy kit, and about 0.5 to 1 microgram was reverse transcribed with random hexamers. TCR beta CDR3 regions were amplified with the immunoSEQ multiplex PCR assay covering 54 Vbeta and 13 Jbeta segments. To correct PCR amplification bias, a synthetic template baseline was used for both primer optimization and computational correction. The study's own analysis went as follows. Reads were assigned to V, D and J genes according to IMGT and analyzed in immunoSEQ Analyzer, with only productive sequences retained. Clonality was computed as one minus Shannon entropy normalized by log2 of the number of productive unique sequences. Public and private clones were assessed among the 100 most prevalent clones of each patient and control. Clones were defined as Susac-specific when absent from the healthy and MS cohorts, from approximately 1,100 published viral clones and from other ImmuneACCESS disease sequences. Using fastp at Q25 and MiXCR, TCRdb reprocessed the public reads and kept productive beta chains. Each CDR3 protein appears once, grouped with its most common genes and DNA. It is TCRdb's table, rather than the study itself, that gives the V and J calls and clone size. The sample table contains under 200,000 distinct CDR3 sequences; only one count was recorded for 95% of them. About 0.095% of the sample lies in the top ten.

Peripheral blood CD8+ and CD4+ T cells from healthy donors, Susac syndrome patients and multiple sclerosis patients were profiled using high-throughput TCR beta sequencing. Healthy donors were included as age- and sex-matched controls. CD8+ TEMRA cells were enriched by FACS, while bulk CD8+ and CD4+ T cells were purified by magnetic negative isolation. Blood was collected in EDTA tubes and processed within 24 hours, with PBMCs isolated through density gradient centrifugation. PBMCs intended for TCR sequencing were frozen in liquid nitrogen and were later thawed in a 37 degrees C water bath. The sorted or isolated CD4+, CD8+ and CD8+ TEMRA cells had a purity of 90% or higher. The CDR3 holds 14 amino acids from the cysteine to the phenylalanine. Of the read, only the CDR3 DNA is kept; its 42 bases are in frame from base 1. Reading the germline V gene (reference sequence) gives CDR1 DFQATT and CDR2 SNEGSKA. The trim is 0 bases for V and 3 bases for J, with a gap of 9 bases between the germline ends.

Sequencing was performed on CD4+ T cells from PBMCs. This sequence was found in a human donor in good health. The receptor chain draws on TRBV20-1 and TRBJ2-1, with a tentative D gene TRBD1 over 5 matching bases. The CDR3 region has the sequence CSARDQGGYNEQFF. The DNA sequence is TGCAGTGCTAGAGATCAGGGCGGCTACAATGAGCAGTTCTTC.